What follows are 22 T cell receptor beta chains derived from one specimen sequenced in a study of CD8+ T cells in alopecia areata. Extraction of RNA preceded its reverse transcription into cDNA, which served as the sequencing template. Data came from immunoSEQ multiplex PCR; TCRdb stores just in-frame clones and leaves some out. In the table there are more than 200,000 clones, under 70% of which are singletons. Sequenced material: CD4+ T cells sorted from blood, taken at week 0. The origin of the receptors is a human donor with alopecia areata.

This clone was detected a few times. The identical CDR3 is also encoded by other nucleotide sequences in the sample. This chain joins TRBV4-1 and TRBJ2-3; 7 nucleotides align to TRBD1. After removal of 2 bases from V and 5 bases from J, the junction contained 1 base not matched to a gene. The CDR3 loop spans 13 amino acids. Germline loops: CDR1 MGHRA, CDR2 YSYEKL. The CDR3 sequence is CASSQNRGDTQYF. Written as DNA, the CDR3 is TGCGCCAGCAGCCAAAACAGGGGAGATACGCAGTATTTT.

The CDR3 spells CSVQGDSGANVLTF. The CDR3 DNA follows: TGCAGCGTGCAGGGTGACTCTGGGGCCAACGTCCTGACTTTC. The rearrangement links TRBV29-1 to TRBJ2-6; D is perhaps TRBD1 (5 bases). Germline V gives CDR1 SQVTM, CDR2 ANQGSEA. This CDR3 contains 14 residues. The V end lost 6 bases, the J end lost 0 bases, and 9 bases lay between the germline ends.

The CDR3 is CASSDGRSPLHF. The DNA for the CDR3 is TGTGCCAGCAGCGACGGGAGATCACCCCTCCACTTT. The gene calls are TRBV6-1 and TRBJ1-6; the D is unclear. The CDR3 runs to 12 residues. Trimming shortened V by 6 bases and J by 10 bases, and 10 bases separated the two germline ends. Germline lookup yields CDR1 MNHNS and CDR2 SASEGT.

In regard to this clone: The junction departs from the called germline gene at one end, perhaps through a read error. The rearrangement links TRBV4-2 to TRBJ2-3, with D maybe TRBD2 (6 bases). Looked up from germline, CDR1 is LGHNA and CDR2 is YNFKEQ. The CDR3 has 16 residues. The CDR3 DNA reads as TGTGCCAGCAGCAAAGAGGCGGGGCGACCCACAGATACGCAGTATTTT. Translating it yields CASSKEAGRPTDTQYF.

V gene TRBV30 combines with J gene TRBJ2-5; a possible D gene is TRBD2 (5 bases). V was pared by 4 bases and J by 1 base, with 10 bases between. Germline CDR1 is GTSNPN and CDR2 is SVGIG (reference sequence). The CDR3 sequence is 13 residues long. The CDR3 DNA is TGTGCCTGGACTATGAGGGTCCAAGAGACCCAGTACTTC. It yields the protein CAWTMRVQETQYF.

The chain has TRBV6-1 and TRBJ1-1, with D unresolved. CDR3 size: 14 residues. Germline V gene lookup returns CDR1 MNHNS and CDR2 SASEGT. V was clipped by 7 bases and J by 3 bases, with 15 bases between them. CDR3 protein: CASNFYSRDTEAFF. CDR3 sequence (DNA): TGTGCCAGCAACTTTTATTCCCGGGACACTGAAGCTTTCTTT.

A few counts support this clone. J is TRBJ2-6 and V is TRBV11-2; TRBD2 might be the D (5 bases). Germline V gene sequence: CDR1 SGHAT, CDR2 FQNNGV. CDR3 length: 16 residues. Trimming removed 5 bases from V and 0 bases from J, with 11 bases in between. The CDR3 reads CASSATRDSGANVLTF. DNA for the CDR3: TGTGCCAGCAGCGCCACGAGGGACTCTGGGGCCAACGTCCTGACTTTC.

This rearrangement joins TRBV30 to TRBJ1-2; 7 bases agree with TRBD1. With V trimmed by 8 bases and J by 0 bases, 12 bases remained unmatched. The germline V gene has CDR1 GTSNPN and CDR2 SVGIG (reference sequence). This CDR3 is 15 amino acids long. In nucleotides, the CDR3 is TGTGCCCGCGGACAGGCGGGGGTGGCTAACTATGGCTACACCTTC. Translating gives CARGQAGVANYGYTF.

This CDR3 is CASSEPQGASGYTF. Here the CDR3 DNA reads TGCGCCAGCAGTGAGCCGCAGGGGGCTAGTGGCTACACCTTC. V gene TRBV10-2 combines with J gene TRBJ1-2; 8 positions agree with TRBD1. The V segment lost 2 bases and the J segment 7 bases; nucleotides outside the gene matches: 6. This CDR3 is built from 14 residues. CDR1 and CDR2 (germline): WSHSY, SAAADI.

The V and J genes are TRBV6-5 and TRBJ1-6, with TRBD1 matching over 8 bases. The V and J ends lost 5 bases and 7 bases, in that order; junction bases with no gene match: 7. CDR3 length: 15 amino acids. Germline V gene sequence: CDR1 MNHEY, CDR2 SVGAGI. The CDR3 DNA is TGTGCCAGCAGTACGACAGGGGATCGCAATTCACCCCTCCACTTT. Amino acids: CASSTTGDRNSPLHF.

The chain has TRBV5-1 and TRBJ2-1; D is unresolved. Trimming shortened V by 0 bases and J by 15 bases, and 19 bases separated the two germline ends. Germline V gene sequence: CDR1 SGHRS, CDR2 YFSETQ. This CDR3 spans 14 amino acids. This CDR3 reads CASSLESRAPWMFF. In DNA, the CDR3 is TGCGCCAGCAGCTTGGAGTCCCGGGCACCCTGGATGTTCTTC.

The chain couples TRBV30 to TRBJ1-5; D gene unclear. CDR1 is GTSNPN and CDR2 is SVGIG in the germline V gene (reference sequence). The germline V and J ends were trimmed by 2 bases and 12 bases, with 14 bases remaining between them. CDR3 length: 12 residues. CDR3: CAWSLERQSQHF. The DNA of the CDR3 is TGTGCCTGGAGTCTTGAAAGACAAAGCCAGCATTTT.

This chain joins TRBV30 and TRBJ1-1, with D perhaps TRBD1 (5 bases). Deletions cut 3 bases from V and 0 bases from J, with 5 bases between. The CDR3 sequence is 12 residues long. Germline loops: CDR1 GTSNPN, CDR2 SVGIG (reference sequence). CDR3 nucleotide sequence: TGTGCCTGGAGGGGACTGAACACTGAAGCTTTCTTT. This gives the protein CAWRGLNTEAFF.

The chain uses TRBV2 and TRBJ1-5; no firm D call. V was pared by 3 bases and J by 7 bases, with 13 bases between. The CDR3 is 14 residues long. The germline V gene has CDR1 SNHLY and CDR2 FYNNEI. The CDR3 DNA reads as TGTGCCAGCAGTGACCGAACAGCAAGGCAGCCCCAGCATTTT. This codes for CASSDRTARQPQHF.

With regard to this clone: The germline gene is not matched at one end of the junction; a read error may be the cause. V and J are TRBV20-1 and TRBJ2-5, with D possibly being TRBD1 (5 bases). Germline CDR1 reads DFQATT; CDR2 reads SNEGSKA (reference sequence). CDR3 length: 11 amino acids. The CDR3 here is CSARDIDSRHF. DNA of the CDR3: TGCAGTGCTAGAGATATCGACAGCCGGCACTTC.

This clone showed up just a few times. The chain links TRBV30 to TRBJ1-2; D call uncertain. Germline V CDR1 and CDR2: GTSNPN, SVGIG (reference sequence). The CDR3 spans 14 residues. Trimming took 0 bases from V and 4 from J, leaving 12 bases between them. CDR3 nucleotides: TGTGCCTGGAGTGTACTGGAAGTGCGCTATGGCTACACCTTC. As protein: CAWSVLEVRYGYTF.

J is TRBJ1-1 and V is TRBV16; TRBD1 aligns across 9 bases. The germline V gene encodes CDR1 KGHSY and CDR2 FQNENV. The CDR3 runs 14 residues. V shed 6 bases, J shed 1 base, and the junction held 3 bases outside the gene matches. In DNA, the CDR3 is TGTGCCAGCAGTAAACAGGGGGCGAACACTGAAGCTTTCTTT. Translated, it gives CASSKQGANTEAFF. Combining the CDR3 with reference TRBV16 and TRBJ1-1 gives the whole variable domain GEEVAQTPKHLVRGEGQKAKLYCAPIKGHSYVFWYQQVLKNEFKFLISFQNENVFDETGMPKERFSAKCLPNSPCSLEIQATKLEDSAVYFCASSKQGANTEAFFGQGTRLTVV.

V gene TRBV30 combines with J gene TRBJ2-3, with 8 bases identical to TRBD2. Per germline, CDR1 GTSNPN and CDR2 SVGIG (reference sequence). V gave up 1 base and J gave up 2 bases; unmatched junction bases: 5. The length of the CDR3 is 15 residues. The CDR3 DNA follows: TGTGCCTGGAGTGCACTAGCGGCCAACACAGATACGCAGTATTTT. Translation: CAWSALAANTDTQYF.

This clone was found a few times. V gene TRBV6-5 combines with J gene TRBJ2-3, with a tentative D call TRBD2 (6 bases). The CDR3 runs to 15 residues. V was pared by 5 bases and J by 3 bases, with 15 bases between. From germline, CDR1 is MNHEY and CDR2 SVGAGI. The CDR3, as DNA: TGTGCCAGCAGTCCGAAGGGGCTAGCGACAGATACGCAGTATTTT. Its protein is CASSPKGLATDTQYF.

The chain uses TRBV7-2 and TRBJ2-7, with 8 nucleotides matching TRBD1. Germline V gene lookup returns CDR1 SGHTA and CDR2 FQGNSA. The CDR3 totals 16 residues. The ends lost 4 bases at V and 3 bases at J; junction bases unmatched: 11. The CDR3 loop is CASSSRGTGSHYEQYF. CDR3 coding DNA: TGTGCCAGCAGCTCACGCGGGACAGGTTCACACTACGAGCAGTACTTC.

The chain joins TRBV29-1 to TRBJ2-4; a possible D gene is TRBD1 (6 bases). Trimming pared 4 bases from V and 4 bases from J, leaving 14 bases between. CDR3 length: 14 residues. Germline loops: CDR1 SQVTM, CDR2 ANQGSEA. The CDR3 region is CSVVVGQSKNIQYF. The CDR3 DNA follows: TGCAGCGTTGTGGTCGGACAGAGTAAAAACATTCAGTACTTC. The variable domain in full, completed from reference TRBV29-1 and TRBJ2-4, reads SAVISQKPSRDICQRGTSLTIQCQVDSQVTMMFWYRQQPGQSLTLIATANQGSEATYESGFVIDKFPISRPNLTFSTLTVSNMSPEDSSIYLCSVVVGQSKNIQYFGAGTRLSVL.

The chain is built from TRBV6-6 and TRBJ2-1; D ambiguous. Germline V gene data show CDR1 as MNHNY and CDR2 as SVGAGI (reference sequence). The CDR3 contains 13 residues. V was clipped by 5 bases and J by 7 bases, with 12 bases between them. CDR3 in DNA: TGTGCCAGCAGTCAGTACGACATTAATGAGCAGTTCTTC. Translating gives CASSQYDINEQFF.